These 22 T cell receptor beta chains came from one sample sequenced in a study of response to subunit inactivated influenza vaccine. Using its own MiXCR run on the RT-PCR reads, TCRdb lists one record per CDR3 protein. The sample carries approximately 730,000 distinct CDR3 sequences, 14% recorded once. The sample in question was PBMCs from blood, obtained around 15 days before vaccination. The receptors here all came from a man aged 45-60 years who received an inactivated influenza vaccine.

This clonotype has a count of ten or more. The V gene is TRBV11-2, the J gene TRBJ2-1, with D tentatively TRBD2 (6 bases). V dropped 1 base and J dropped 7 bases, with 14 bases sitting between them. CDR3 size: 15 residues. In germline, CDR1 is SGHAT, CDR2 FQNNGV. The CDR3 DNA reads TGTGCCAGCAGCTTAGGATTGGGGGGTAAAAATGAGCAGTTCTTC. It is translated as CASSLGLGGKNEQFF.

The rearrangement uses TRBV27 and TRBJ1-2; possibly TRBD1 for D (6 bases). CDR3 length equals 15 residues. Germline assignment: CDR1 MNHEY and CDR2 SMNVEV (reference sequence). Trimming stripped 3 bases from V and 6 bases from J, with 17 bases between. This chain's CDR3 is CASSFLGAGADGYTF. The CDR3, as DNA: TGTGCCAGCAGTTTCCTAGGCGCAGGGGCCGATGGCTACACCTTC.

This clonotype was seen a handful of times. This sequence joins TRBV2 and TRBJ1-5; D perhaps matches TRBD1 (5 bases). Germline CDR1 reads SNHLY; CDR2 reads FYNNEI. V dropped 0 bases and J dropped 0 bases, with 18 bases sitting between them. The CDR3 covers 19 residues. This chain's CDR3 is CASSEAKWNGQYSNQPQHF. The CDR3 DNA sequence: TGTGCCAGCAGTGAAGCGAAATGGAACGGACAATATAGCAATCAGCCCCAGCATTTT.

V and J are TRBV5-1 and TRBJ2-2, with 10 nucleotides matching TRBD1. The CDR3 spans 14 residues. J was trimmed by 7 bases and V by 5 bases; bases with no gene match: 5. Germline values: CDR1 SGHRS, CDR2 YFSETQ. The CDR3 sequence is CASRTGGFGGELFF. DNA of the CDR3: TGCGCCAGCAGGACAGGGGGCTTCGGCGGGGAGCTGTTTTTT.

CDR3 loop: CASRAGPGTGELFF. CDR3 in DNA: TGTGCCAGCCGGGCAGGCCCGGGCACCGGGGAGCTGTTTTTT. The V and J genes are TRBV6-4 and TRBJ2-2; D gene uncertain. Germline V CDR1 and CDR2: MRHNA, SNTAGT. The CDR3 has 14 amino acids. The V end lost 8 bases, the J end lost 4 bases, and 14 bases lay between the germline ends.

In this sample, this clonotype turned up many times. The chain uses TRBV12-3 or TRBV12-4 and TRBJ2-7, with D possibly matching TRBD2 (5 bases). Trimming pared 5 bases from V and 4 bases from J, leaving 9 bases between. The CDR3 sequence is 12 residues long. The CDR3 here is CASSPGEYEQYF. The CDR3 DNA sequence: TGTGCCAGCAGTCCCGGGGAGTACGAGCAGTACTTC.

The V call is TRBV5-1, the J call TRBJ2-5, with a tentative D call TRBD2 (6 bases). The V gene's germline CDR1 is SGHRS and CDR2 YFSETQ. Trimming took 4 bases from V and 5 from J, leaving 18 bases between them. CDR3 size: 15 residues. The CDR3 sequence: CASSRVSGPAETQYF. CDR3 in DNA: TGCGCCAGCAGCCGAGTGAGCGGGCCAGCCGAGACCCAGTACTTC.

The table lists this clonotype with a few counts. The rearrangement links TRBV12-3 or TRBV12-4 to TRBJ2-7, with 8 bases aligning to TRBD2. The V gene end was trimmed by 5 bases and the J gene end by 2 bases; junction bases not matched to a gene: 8. This CDR3 is 15 amino acids long. CDR3 in amino acids: CASSPLVAGPYEQYF. The CDR3, as DNA: TGTGCCAGCAGTCCCCTTGTAGCGGGACCCTACGAGCAGTACTTC.

This clonotype was seen at least ten times. This sequence joins TRBV4-3 and TRBJ1-4, with D hard to call. The CDR3 runs 18 residues. Germline V gives CDR1 LGHNA, CDR2 YSLEER. Trimming took off 0 bases at V and 0 bases at J, with 14 bases between the two ends. The CDR3: CASSQDGEHLATNEKLFF. The CDR3 DNA sequence: TGCGCCAGCAGCCAAGATGGTGAGCACCTCGCAACTAATGAAAAACTGTTTTTT.

V usage is TRBV6-1 and J usage is TRBJ1-2; D is unclear. The CDR3 is 14 residues long. Germline V CDR1 and CDR2: MNHNS, SASEGT. Trimming shortened V by 1 base and J by 4 bases, and 10 bases separated the two germline ends. For the CDR3, the DNA is TGTGCCAGCAGTGAAGAAGCCGTTTCCTATGGCTACACCTTC. Translated: CASSEEAVSYGYTF.

This clonotype was seen a few times. V usage is TRBV12-3 or TRBV12-4 and J usage is TRBJ2-2, with D tentatively TRBD1 or TRBD2 (5 bases each). With 7 bases removed from V and 4 bases from J, the gap between germline ends came to 13 bases. This CDR3 is built from 14 residues. The chain's CDR3 is CASTKWGITGELFF. Written as DNA, the CDR3 is TGTGCCAGCACAAAGTGGGGGATCACCGGGGAGCTGTTTTTT.

This clonotype was found many times. This sequence joins TRBV11-2 and TRBJ2-2; 8 bases align to TRBD1. CDR1 and CDR2 from the germline V gene are SGHAT and FQNNGV. The ends lost 8 bases at V and 0 bases at J; junction bases unmatched: 5. The CDR3 covers 15 residues. CDR3 sequence reads: CASSRTGSNTGELFF. The CDR3 DNA is TGTGCCAGCTCAAGGACAGGGTCGAACACCGGGGAGCTGTTTTTT.

To note about this clonotype: A read error may produce the germline difference seen at one junction end. CDR3 residues: CASSLIDGSSYDEQFF. The CDR3 DNA reads as TGTGCCAGCAGTTTAATCGACGGTAGCTCCTACGATGAGCAGTTCTTC. J is TRBJ2-1 and V is TRBV12-3 or TRBV12-4; D is ambiguous. The CDR3 spans 16 residues.

This clonotype came up many times. The junction shows a germline mismatch at one end, possibly a read error. The J gene is TRBJ1-1, the V gene TRBV5-1, with D unresolved. This CDR3 has 14 residues. The germline CDR1 and CDR2 sequences are SGHRS and YFSETQ. CDR3 amino acids: CASSLDGLNTEAFF. CDR3 nucleotides: TGTGCCAGCAGCTTGGACGGATTGAACACTGAAGCTTTCTTT.

This chain's CDR3 is CAISDRGGQPQHF. The DNA for the CDR3 is TGTGCCATCAGTGACAGGGGAGGTCAGCCCCAGCATTTT. The chain uses TRBV10-3 and TRBJ1-5; the D gene is possibly TRBD1 (6 bases). V was trimmed by 3 bases and J by 6 bases, leaving 9 bases between them. The germline V gene encodes CDR1 ENHRY and CDR2 SYGVKD. The CDR3 runs 13 residues.

This chain links TRBV14 with TRBJ2-7; D is tentatively TRBD1 or TRBD2 (5 bases each). Germline V gives CDR1 SGHDN, CDR2 FVKESK. The CDR3 sequence is 12 residues long. V lost 8 bases, J lost 7 bases, and 15 bases lay in between. CDR3 bases: TGTGCCAGCCGGGCCGAGGGGAGTGAGCAGTACTTC. Amino acid sequence: CASRAEGSEQYF.

The chain links TRBV4-1 to TRBJ1-1; D possibly corresponds to TRBD1 (5 bases). This CDR3 region has 15 residues. V lost 0 bases and J lost 4, with 12 bases in between. Germline lookup yields CDR1 MGHRA and CDR2 YSYEKL. DNA of the CDR3: TGCGCCAGCAGCCAAGATTCGAGGGGCGTCACTGAAGCTTTCTTT. It translates to CASSQDSRGVTEAFF.

This clonotype has a count of ten or more. V usage is TRBV12-3 or TRBV12-4 and J usage is TRBJ1-1; D unresolved. The CDR3 sequence is 15 residues long. V shed 4 bases and J shed 11 bases, with 23 bases lying between them. Here the CDR3 DNA reads TGTGCCAGCAGTTCAGCCTCAGTCTCTGCGTCGGGTGCTTTCTTT. Translation gives CASSSASVSASGAFF.

This sequence joins TRBV10-3 and TRBJ1-1; 8 nucleotides match TRBD1. Germline trimming cut 9 bases from V and 0 bases from J; bases unmatched to any gene: 9. Looked up from germline, CDR1 is ENHRY and CDR2 is SYGVKD. The CDR3 has 15 residues. CDR3 loop: CAILRDRTMNTEAFF. The CDR3 DNA reads as TGTGCCATTCTAAGGGACAGGACCATGAACACTGAAGCTTTCTTT.

The J gene is TRBJ2-5, the V gene TRBV14; 10 nucleotides line up with TRBD2. The CDR3 is 18 amino acids. CDR1 SGHDN and CDR2 FVKESK come from the germline V gene. V was clipped by 1 base and J by 7 bases; unmatched bases: 15. CDR3 DNA: TGTGCCAGCAGCCAAGTTTCACTAGCGGGACCCAAGAGATGGACCCAGTACTTC. It yields the protein CASSQVSLAGPKRWTQYF.

A remark on this clonotype: A much larger clone lies a single base off, so this may be a read error. The genes are TRBV6-1 and TRBJ2-7, with unresolved D. The germline CDR1 and CDR2 sequences are MNHNS and SASEGT. The length of the CDR3 is 13 residues. V was pared by 5 bases and J by 0 bases, with 8 bases between. CDR3 nucleotide sequence: TGTGCCAGCAGTACGACCCGCTCCTACGAGCAGTACTTC. Translating gives CASSTTRSYEQYF.

V is TRBV20-1 and J is TRBJ1-2, with no clear D. V was pared by 3 bases and J by 0 bases, with 8 bases between. This CDR3 is built from 13 residues. CDR1 DFQATT and CDR2 SNEGSKA come from the germline V gene (reference sequence). The CDR3 is CSASRRSNYGYTF. Here the CDR3 DNA reads TGCAGTGCTAGCAGGCGTTCTAACTATGGCTACACCTTC.